The present T cell receptor beta chain was sequenced within a study of T cells in Graves' hyperthyroidism and ophthalmopathy. Ten or more counts support this clonotype. This CDR3 is 13 amino acids long. Trimming removed 6 bases at V and 7 bases at J, with 15 bases between. Germline-derived CDR1 and CDR2 are SNHLY and FYNNEI. The PBMCs studied were ones that came from 8.5 to 10 ml fresh peripheral blood. TCR beta CDR3 sequences were amplified from RNA transcripts. The TCR CDR3 first-round RT-PCR relied on the HTBI primer set. TCRdb re-analysed the multiplex PCR reads in MiXCR, keeping a single row per CDR3 protein. This sample has fewer than 400,000 distinct CDR3 sequences, with 15% to 19% found just once.

The TCR was taken from a woman under 30 with Graves' hyperthyroidism that later progressed to Graves' ophthalmopathy. Sequenced: blood. The genes are TRBV2 and TRBJ1-2; unclear D gene. DNA for the CDR3: TGTGCCAGCAGAGAGACGCTCATGGGTGGCTACACCTTC. Protein sequence: CASRETLMGGYTF. Variable domain in full (rest from reference TRBV2 and TRBJ1-2): EPEVTQTPSHQVTQMGQEVILRCVPISNHLYFYWYRQILGQKVEFLVSFYNNEISEKSEIFDDQFSVERPDGSNFTLKIRSTKLEDSAMYFCASRETLMGGYTFGSGTRLTVV.